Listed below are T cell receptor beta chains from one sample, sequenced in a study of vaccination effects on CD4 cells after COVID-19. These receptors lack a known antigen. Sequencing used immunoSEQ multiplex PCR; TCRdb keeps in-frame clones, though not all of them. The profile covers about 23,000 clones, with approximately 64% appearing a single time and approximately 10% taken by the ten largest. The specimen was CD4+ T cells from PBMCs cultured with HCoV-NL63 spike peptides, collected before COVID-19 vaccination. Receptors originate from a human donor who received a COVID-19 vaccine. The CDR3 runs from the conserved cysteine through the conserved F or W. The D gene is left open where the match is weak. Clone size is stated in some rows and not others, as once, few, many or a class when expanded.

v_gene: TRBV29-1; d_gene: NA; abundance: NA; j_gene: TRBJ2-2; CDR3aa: CSVGRPNTGELFF; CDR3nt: TGCAGCGTCGGGCGGCCGAACACCGGGGAGCTGTTTTTT
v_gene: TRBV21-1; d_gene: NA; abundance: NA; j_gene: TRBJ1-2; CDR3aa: CASSPRWREANYGYTF; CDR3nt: TGTGCCAGCAGCCCCCGATGGAGGGAAGCTAACTATGGCTACACCTTC
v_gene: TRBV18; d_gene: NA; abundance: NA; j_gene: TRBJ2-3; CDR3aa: CASSPGGVDTQYF; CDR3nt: TGTGCCAGCTCACCAGGAGGCGTGGATACGCAGTATTTT
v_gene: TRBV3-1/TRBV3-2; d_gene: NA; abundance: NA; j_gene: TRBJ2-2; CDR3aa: CASSRDTNTGELFF; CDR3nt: TGTGCCAGCAGCCGGGACACAAACACCGGGGAGCTGTTTTTT
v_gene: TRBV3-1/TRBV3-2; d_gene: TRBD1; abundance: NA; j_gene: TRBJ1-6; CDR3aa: CASSRKSGVGTGLSSYNSPLHF; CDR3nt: TGTGCCAGCAGCCGAAAATCGGGGGTGGGGACAGGGTTGAGCTCCTATAATTCACCCCTCCACTTT
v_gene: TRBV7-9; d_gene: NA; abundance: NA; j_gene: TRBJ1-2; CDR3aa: CASSFLSLEGYTF; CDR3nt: TGTGCCAGCAGCTTTTTGTCGTTGGAGGGCTACACCTTC
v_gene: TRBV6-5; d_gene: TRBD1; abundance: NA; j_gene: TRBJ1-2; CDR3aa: CASSRDRALSGYTF; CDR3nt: TGTGCCAGCAGCCGGGACAGGGCATTGTCTGGCTACACCTTC
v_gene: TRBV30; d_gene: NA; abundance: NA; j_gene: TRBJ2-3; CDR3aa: CAWSDGQNTQYF; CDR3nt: TGTGCCTGGAGCGACGGACAGAATACGCAGTATTTT
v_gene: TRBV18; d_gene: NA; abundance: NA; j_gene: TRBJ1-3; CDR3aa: CASSPQGSRGNTIYF; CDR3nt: TGTGCCAGCTCACCACAAGGGTCGCGAGGAAACACCATATATTTT
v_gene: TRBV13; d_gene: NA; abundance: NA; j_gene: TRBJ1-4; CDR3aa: CASSQGGGATNEKLFF; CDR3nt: TGTGCCAGCAGCCAAGGCGGGGGCGCAACTAATGAAAAACTGTTTTTT
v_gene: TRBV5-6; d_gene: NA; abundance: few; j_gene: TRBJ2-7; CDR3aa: CASRKRGWRGQTVEQYF; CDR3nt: TGTGCCAGCAGAAAAAGAGGGTGGAGGGGGCAAACGGTCGAGCAGTACTTC
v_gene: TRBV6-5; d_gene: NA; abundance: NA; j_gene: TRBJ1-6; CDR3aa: CASSSTGLSPLHF; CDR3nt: TGTGCCAGCAGTTCGACAGGACTATCACCCCTCCACTTT
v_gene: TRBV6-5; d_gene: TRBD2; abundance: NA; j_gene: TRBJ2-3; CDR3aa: CASRAGGLRDTQYF; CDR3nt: TGTGCCAGCAGAGCGGGGGGGCTGAGGGATACGCAGTATTTT
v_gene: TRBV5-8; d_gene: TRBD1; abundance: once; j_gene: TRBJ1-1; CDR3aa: CASSWTGFQGNPAFF; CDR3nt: TGTGCCAGCAGCTGGACAGGGTTTCAGGGTAATCCAGCTTTCTTT
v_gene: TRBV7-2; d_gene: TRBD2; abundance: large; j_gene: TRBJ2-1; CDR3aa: CASSLGPSGRQFF; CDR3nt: TGTGCCAGCAGCTTAGGTCCTAGCGGGAGACAGTTCTTC
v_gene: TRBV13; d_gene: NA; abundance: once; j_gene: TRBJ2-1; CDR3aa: CASSPLGGQYNEQFF; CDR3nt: TGTGCCAGCAGCCCCCTGGGGGGCCAATACAATGAGCAGTTCTTC
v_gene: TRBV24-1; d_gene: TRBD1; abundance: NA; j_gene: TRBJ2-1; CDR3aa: CATSGWDSSYNEQFF; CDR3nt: TGTGCCACCAGTGGCTGGGACAGCTCCTACAATGAGCAGTTCTTC
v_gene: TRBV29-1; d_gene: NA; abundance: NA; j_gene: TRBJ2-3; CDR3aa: CSADGGGFTDTQYF; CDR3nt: TGCAGCGCTGACGGAGGGGGTTTCACAGATACGCAGTATTTT
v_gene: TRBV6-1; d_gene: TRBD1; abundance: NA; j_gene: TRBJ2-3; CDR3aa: CASSGTRDRSFSSTDTQYF; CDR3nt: TGTGCCAGCAGTGGTACCCGGGACAGGTCCTTCTCTAGCACAGATACGCAGTATTTT
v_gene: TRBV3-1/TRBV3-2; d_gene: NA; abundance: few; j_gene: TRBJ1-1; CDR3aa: CASSQDLRGTEAFF; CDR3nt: TGTGCCAGCAGCCAAGATCTTCGAGGGACTGAAGCTTTCTTT
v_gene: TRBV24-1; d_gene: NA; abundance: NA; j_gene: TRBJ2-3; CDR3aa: CATSGDTDTQYF; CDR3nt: TGTGCCACCAGTGGGGATACAGATACGCAGTATTTT
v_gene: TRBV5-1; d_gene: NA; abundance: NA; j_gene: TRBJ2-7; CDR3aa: CASSLGTYEQYF; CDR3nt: TGCGCCAGCAGCTTGGGGACCTACGAGCAGTACTTC
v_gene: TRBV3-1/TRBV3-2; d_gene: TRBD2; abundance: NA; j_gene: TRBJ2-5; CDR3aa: CASSQEVIAGVLETQYF; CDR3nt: TGTGCCAGCAGCCAAGAGGTAATAGCGGGAGTATTAGAGACCCAGTACTTC
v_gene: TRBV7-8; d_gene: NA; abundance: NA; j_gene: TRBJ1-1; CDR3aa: CASSLVGRPNTEAFF; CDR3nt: TGTGCCAGCAGCTTGGTAGGCAGACCGAACACTGAAGCTTTCTTT
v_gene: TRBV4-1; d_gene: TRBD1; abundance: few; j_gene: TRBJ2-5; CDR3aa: CASSSTSGTGQETQYF; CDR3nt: TGCGCCAGCAGCTCGACCTCCGGGACAGGGCAAGAGACCCAGTACTTC